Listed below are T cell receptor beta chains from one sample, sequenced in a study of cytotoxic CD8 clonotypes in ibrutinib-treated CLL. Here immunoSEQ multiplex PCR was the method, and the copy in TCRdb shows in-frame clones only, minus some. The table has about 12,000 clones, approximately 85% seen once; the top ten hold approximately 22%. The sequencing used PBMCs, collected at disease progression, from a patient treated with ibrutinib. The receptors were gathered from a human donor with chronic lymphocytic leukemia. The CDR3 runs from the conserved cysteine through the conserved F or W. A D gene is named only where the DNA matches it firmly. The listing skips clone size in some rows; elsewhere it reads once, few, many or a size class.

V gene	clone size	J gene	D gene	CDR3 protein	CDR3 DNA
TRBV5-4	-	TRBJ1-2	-	CASSYGGEANYGYTF	TGTGCCAGCAGCTATGGAGGGGAAGCTAACTATGGCTACACCTTC
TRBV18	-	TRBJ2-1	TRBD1	CASSPPIGQGYNEQFF	TGTGCCAGCTCACCACCAATCGGACAGGGGTACAATGAGCAGTTCTTC
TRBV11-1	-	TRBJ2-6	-	CASSFTESGANVLTF	TGTGCCAGCAGCTTCACCGAGTCCGGGGCCAACGTCCTGACTTTC
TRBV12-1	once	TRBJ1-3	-	CASSFETYSATGNTIYF	TGTGCCAGCAGCTTTGAGACCTACAGCGCAACTGGAAACACCATATATTTT
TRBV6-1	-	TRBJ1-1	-	CASSGTAHTEAFF	TGTGCCAGCAGTGGGACAGCTCACACTGAAGCTTTCTTT
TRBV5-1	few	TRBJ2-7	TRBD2	CASGTSGYEQYF	TGCGCCAGCGGGACTAGCGGCTACGAGCAGTACTTC
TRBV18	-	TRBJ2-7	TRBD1	CASSGQAYEQYF	TGTGCCAGCTCGGGACAGGCATACGAGCAGTACTTC
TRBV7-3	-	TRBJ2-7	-	CASSLGPGSYEQYF	TGTGCCAGCAGCTTAGGACCAGGTTCCTACGAGCAGTACTTC
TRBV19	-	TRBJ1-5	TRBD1	CASSTTTGGHQPQHF	TGTGCCAGTAGTACCACGACAGGGGGTCATCAGCCCCAGCATTTT
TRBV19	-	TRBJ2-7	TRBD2	CASSTSSGATYEQYF	TGTGCCAGTAGTACCTCTAGCGGAGCGACCTACGAGCAGTACTTC
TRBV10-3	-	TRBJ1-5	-	CAISSTFEPQHF	TGTGCCATCAGTTCCACGTTTGAGCCCCAGCATTTT
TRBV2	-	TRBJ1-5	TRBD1	CASSEDRESQPQHF	TGTGCCAGCAGTGAGGACAGGGAGTCTCAGCCCCAGCATTTT
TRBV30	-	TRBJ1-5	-	CAWSVPNQNQPQHF	TGTGCCTGGAGTGTACCAAATCAGAATCAGCCCCAGCATTTT
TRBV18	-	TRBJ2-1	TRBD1	CASSPPRGLNEQFF	TGTGCCAGCTCACCGCCCAGGGGGCTCAATGAGCAGTTCTTC
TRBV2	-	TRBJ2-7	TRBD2	CASSEEVAGTGAYEQYF	TGTGCCAGCAGTGAGGAGGTAGCGGGAACAGGCGCCTACGAGCAGTACTTC
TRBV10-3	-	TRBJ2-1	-	CAISGQSNEQFF	TGTGCCATCAGTGGACAGAGCAATGAGCAGTTCTTC
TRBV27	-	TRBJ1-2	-	CASSLSAYGYGYTF	TGTGCCAGCAGTTTATCGGCTTACGGCTATGGCTACACCTTC
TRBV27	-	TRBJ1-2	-	CASSPGRGEGYGYTF	TGTGCCAGCAGTCCGGGCAGGGGAGAGGGCTATGGCTACACCTTC